This entry lists 20 T cell receptor beta chains sequenced from one sample in a study of Graves' ophthalmopathy and Graves' hyperthyroidism. For repertoire sequencing, the TCR beta CDR3 regions were amplified from RNA transcripts. Second-round multiplex PCR came after first-round RT-PCR with HTBI primers. TCRdb fed the multiplex PCR reads into MiXCR, producing one record per CDR3 protein. The data contain over 150,000 distinct CDR3 sequences, 37% of them seen just once; the ten biggest clones take up about 6%. The specimen sequenced was peripheral blood. The receptors were gathered from a woman in her thirties or forties with Graves' ophthalmopathy.

This clonotype was seen many times. This rearrangement joins TRBV10-3 to TRBJ2-7, with 8 nucleotides matching TRBD1. The CDR3 is made up of 13 amino acids. Germline CDR1 is ENHRY and CDR2 is SYGVKD. J was trimmed by 0 bases and V by 8 bases; bases with no gene match: 3. CDR3 DNA sequence: TGTGCCATCGAGGGACAGGACTCCTACGAGCAGTACTTC. It encodes CAIEGQDSYEQYF.

The chain is built from TRBV28 and TRBJ2-5, with no clear D. The V and J ends lost 3 bases and 5 bases respectively, with 13 bases between them. The CDR3 has 14 amino acids. In germline, CDR1 is MDHEN, CDR2 SYDVKM. The CDR3 reads CASSLSVGWETQYF. CDR3 coding DNA: TGTGCCAGCAGTTTGTCGGTGGGTTGGGAGACCCAGTACTTC.

This clonotype has at least ten counts. The chain combines TRBV7-3 with TRBJ2-2; TRBD2 matches at 8 bases. Germline-derived CDR1 and CDR2 are SGHTA and FQGTGA. The V segment lost 6 bases and the J segment 0 bases; nucleotides outside the gene matches: 9. The CDR3 is 17 residues long. CDR3 region: CASSPRAGGANTGELFF. CDR3 in DNA: TGTGCCAGCAGTCCACGGGCCGGGGGGGCGAACACCGGGGAGCTGTTTTTT.

This clonotype has only a few counts. The chain's CDR3 is CASSLSRDTGELFF. The CDR3 bases are TGTGCCAGCAGCTTAAGCAGGGACACCGGGGAGCTGTTTTTT. The V and J genes are TRBV7-2 and TRBJ2-2, with TRBD1 as a possible D gene (5 bases). The CDR3 is 14 residues long. Per germline, CDR1 SGHTA and CDR2 FQGNSA. V was shortened by 2 bases and J by 3 bases, with 7 bases between the two germline ends.

The CDR3 here is CASSLDGMGEQYF. In nucleotides, the CDR3 is TGTGCCAGCAGCTTAGACGGGATGGGAGAGCAGTACTTC. V gene TRBV7-3 combines with J gene TRBJ2-7; possibly TRBD2 for D (5 bases). The germline V gene has CDR1 SGHTA and CDR2 FQGTGA. The CDR3 covers 13 residues. The V and J ends lost 2 bases and 7 bases respectively, with 12 bases between them.

This chain connects TRBV7-8 to TRBJ2-7; 10 bases line up with TRBD2. V gave up 5 bases and J gave up 4 bases; unmatched junction bases: 11. The CDR3 has 16 residues. The germline gives CDR1 SGHVS, CDR2 FQNEAQ. CDR3 nucleotide sequence: TGTGCCAGCAGCCCGAGCGGACTAGCGGCATTTTACGAGCAGTACTTC. It translates to CASSPSGLAAFYEQYF. Drawing the rest from reference TRBV7-8 and TRBJ2-7, the complete variable domain is GAGVSQSPRYKVAKRGQDVALRCDPISGHVSLFWYQQALGQGPEFLTYFQNEAQLDKSGLPSDRFFAERPEGSVSTLKIQRTQQEDSAVYLCASSPSGLAAFYEQYFGPGTRLTVT.

The CDR3 here is CASRQGVGTEAFF. In nucleotides, the CDR3 is TGTGCCAGCAGGCAGGGAGTAGGAACTGAAGCTTTCTTT. The V call is TRBV6-4, the J call TRBJ1-1; D possibly corresponds to TRBD1 (5 bases). Germline-derived CDR1 and CDR2 are MRHNA and SNTAGT. Trimming cost V 6 bases and J 5 bases, with 13 bases left between them. The CDR3 runs 13 residues.

This clonotype was seen repeatedly, ten times or more. The CDR3, as DNA: TGTGCCAGCAGTTTACCGGACAGAGTCGGCACTGAAGCTTTCTTT. Translation: CASSLPDRVGTEAFF. The chain uses TRBV28 and TRBJ1-1; maybe TRBD1 (6 bases). From germline, CDR1 is MDHEN and CDR2 SYDVKM. The V and J ends lost 2 bases and 4 bases respectively, with 14 bases between them. CDR3 length: 15 amino acids.

This clonotype appeared many times. The chain uses TRBV4-1 and TRBJ2-6; TRBD1 is a possible D gene (6 bases). The CDR3 runs to 19 residues. The ends were cut back, 0 bases at V and 3 bases at J, with 18 bases in the middle. CDR1 is MGHRA and CDR2 is YSYEKL in the germline V gene. CDR3 nucleotides: TGCGCCAGCAGCCAAGATAAGGGACAATCAAACCTTGGGGCCAACGTCCTGACTTTC. Protein sequence: CASSQDKGQSNLGANVLTF.

The rearrangement joins TRBV9 to TRBJ2-7; D tentatively reads TRBD1 or TRBD2 (5 bases each). V lost 7 bases, J lost 0 bases, and 11 bases lay in between. This CDR3 spans 13 amino acids. Germline values: CDR1 SGDLS, CDR2 YYNGEE. CDR3 protein: CASGTGSSYEQYF. CDR3 DNA: TGTGCCAGCGGGACGGGTAGCTCCTACGAGCAGTACTTC.

As for this clonotype: The junction differs from germline at one of its ends, possibly a read error. This rearrangement joins TRBV12-3 or TRBV12-4 to TRBJ1-1; TRBD1 matches 10 bases. The CDR3 spans 16 residues. CDR3 coding DNA: TGTGCCAGCAGTTTGGGACAGGGGTTCGGAAACACTGAAGCTCTCTTT. Translation gives CASSLGQGFGNTEALF.

The chain is built from TRBV6-1 and TRBJ1-1; 8 bases line up with TRBD1. Trimming removed 7 bases from V and 2 bases from J; junction bases left unmatched: 6. CDR1 and CDR2 from the germline V gene are MNHNS and SASEGT. The CDR3 is 14 amino acids. The CDR3 sequence is CASNRDRLNTEAFF. Written as DNA, the CDR3 is TGTGCCAGCAACCGGGACAGGTTAAACACTGAAGCTTTCTTT.

V gene TRBV28 combines with J gene TRBJ2-7, with 9 bases that match TRBD2. Germline V gene sequence: CDR1 MDHEN, CDR2 SYDVKM. The CDR3 contains 15 residues. The J segment lost 5 bases and the V segment lost 8 bases, leaving 13 bases of the junction unmatched. CDR3 sequence (DNA): TGTGCCAGCGGCCAAAGGGCTAGCGGGATGCACGAGCAGTACTTC. Protein: CASGQRASGMHEQYF. Combining the CDR3 with reference TRBV28 and TRBJ2-7 gives the whole variable domain DVKVTQSSRYLVKRTGEKVFLECVQDMDHENMFWYRQDPGLGLRLIYFSYDVKMKEKGDIPEGYSVSREKKERFSLILESASTNQTSMYLCASGQRASGMHEQYFGPGTRLTVT.

This clonotype was observed a single time. Its ends do not fully match the called genes, so a read error is possible. The J gene is TRBJ2-7, the V gene TRBV11-1; TRBD2 matches 9 bases. The CDR3 length is 16 residues. Germline values: CDR1 SGHAT, CDR2 FQDESV (reference sequence). The CDR3: CASSPPLSGSSYKQYF. The CDR3 region has the DNA TGTGCCAGCAGCCCACCTCTTAGCGGGAGCTCCTACAAGCAGTACTTC. Filled out from reference TRBV11-1 and TRBJ2-7, the complete variable domain reads EAEVAQSPRYKITEKSQAVAFWCDPISGHATLYWYRQILGQGPELLVQFQDESVVDDSQLPKDRFSAERLKGVDSTLKIQPAELGDSAMYLCASSPPLSGSSYKQYFGPGTRLTVT.

A few counts support this clonotype. This chain uses TRBV6-5 with TRBJ2-7, with D perhaps TRBD2 (5 bases). The CDR3 spans 15 residues. Trimming took 2 bases from V and 3 from J, leaving 14 bases between them. In germline, CDR1 is MNHEY, CDR2 SVGAGI. The CDR3 sequence is CASSYGSGGLYEQYF. The CDR3, as DNA: TGTGCCAGCAGTTACGGTTCGGGTGGACTCTACGAGCAGTACTTC.

The genes are TRBV9 and TRBJ2-7, with D uncertain. CDR1 is SGDLS, CDR2 YYNGEE, per germline. The germline V and J ends were trimmed by 0 bases and 2 bases, with 9 bases remaining between them. The CDR3 runs 14 residues. CDR3 amino acids: CASSVGAEAYEQYF. For the CDR3, the DNA is TGTGCCAGCAGCGTAGGGGCGGAAGCCTACGAGCAGTACTTC.

This clonotype has ten or more counts. Written as DNA, the CDR3 is TGCGCCAGCAGCTCGATGGGGGAGCCCACGCTCTACGAGCAGTACTTC. This gives the protein CASSSMGEPTLYEQYF. The chain recombines TRBV5-1 with TRBJ2-7; D possibly matches TRBD1 or TRBD2 (5 bases each). Trimming cost V 3 bases and J 3 bases, with 19 bases left between them. This CDR3 contains 16 residues. Per the germline V gene, CDR1 is SGHRS and CDR2 is YFSETQ.

The sample holds a few counts of this clonotype. The J gene is TRBJ1-2, the V gene TRBV12-3 or TRBV12-4; D might be TRBD1 (6 bases). Trimming took 4 bases from V and 2 from J, leaving 11 bases between them. CDR3 size: 14 residues. The CDR3 nucleotides read TGTGCCAGCAGTTCAGGGGAGGGAAACTATGGCTACACCTTC. It encodes CASSSGEGNYGYTF.

This clonotype was counted only a few times. The chain links TRBV4-2 to TRBJ2-3; 7 bases match TRBD2. Trimming took 4 bases from V and 4 from J; bases not matched to a gene: 20. Germline loops: CDR1 LGHNA, CDR2 YNFKEQ. This CDR3 contains 19 residues. CDR3 protein: CASSPRAAGVVTFADTQYF. CDR3 DNA sequence: TGTGCCAGCAGCCCTCGGGCGGCGGGAGTGGTAACGTTTGCAGATACGCAGTATTTT.

This chain joins TRBV12-3 or TRBV12-4 and TRBJ2-5; 12 positions match TRBD1. After removal of 3 bases from V and 4 bases from J, the junction contained 3 bases not matched to a gene. The CDR3 length is 15 residues. CDR3 DNA: TGTGCCAGCAGTTTTGGGACAGGGGGCGGAGAGACCCAGTACTTC. This translates into CASSFGTGGGETQYF.